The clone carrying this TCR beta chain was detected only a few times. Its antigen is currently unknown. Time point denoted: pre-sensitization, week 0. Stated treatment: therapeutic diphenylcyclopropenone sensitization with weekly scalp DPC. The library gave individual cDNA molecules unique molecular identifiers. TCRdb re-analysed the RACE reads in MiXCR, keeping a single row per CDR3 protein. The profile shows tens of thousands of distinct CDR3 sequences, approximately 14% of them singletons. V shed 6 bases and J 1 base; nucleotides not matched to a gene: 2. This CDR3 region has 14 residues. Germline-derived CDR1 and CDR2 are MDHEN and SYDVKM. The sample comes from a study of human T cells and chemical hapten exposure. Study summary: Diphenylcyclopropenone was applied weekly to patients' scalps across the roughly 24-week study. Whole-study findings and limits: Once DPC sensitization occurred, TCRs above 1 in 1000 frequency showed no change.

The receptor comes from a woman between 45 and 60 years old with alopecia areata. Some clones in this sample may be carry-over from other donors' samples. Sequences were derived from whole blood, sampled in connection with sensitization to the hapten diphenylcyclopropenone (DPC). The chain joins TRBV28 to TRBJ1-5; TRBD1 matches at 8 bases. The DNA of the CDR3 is TGTGCCAGCAGCCGACAGGGGAGCAATCAGCCCCAGCATTTT. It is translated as CASSRQGSNQPQHF.